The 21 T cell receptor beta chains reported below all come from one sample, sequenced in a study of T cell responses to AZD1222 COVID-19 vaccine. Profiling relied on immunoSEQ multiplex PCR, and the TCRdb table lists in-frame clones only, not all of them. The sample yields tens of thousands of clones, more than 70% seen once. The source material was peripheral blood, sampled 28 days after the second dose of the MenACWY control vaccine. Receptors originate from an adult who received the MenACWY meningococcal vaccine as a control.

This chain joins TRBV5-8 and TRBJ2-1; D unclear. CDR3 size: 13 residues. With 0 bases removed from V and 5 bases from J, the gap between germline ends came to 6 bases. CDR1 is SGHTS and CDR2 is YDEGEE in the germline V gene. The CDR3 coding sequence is TGTGCCAGCAGCTTGGTGGCGAACAATGAGCAGTTCTTC. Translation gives CASSLVANNEQFF.

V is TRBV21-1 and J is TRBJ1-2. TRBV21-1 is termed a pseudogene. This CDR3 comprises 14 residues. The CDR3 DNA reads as TGTGCCAGCAGCAAAGTGGAGGGATACTATGGCTACACCTTC. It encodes CASSKVEGYYGYTF.

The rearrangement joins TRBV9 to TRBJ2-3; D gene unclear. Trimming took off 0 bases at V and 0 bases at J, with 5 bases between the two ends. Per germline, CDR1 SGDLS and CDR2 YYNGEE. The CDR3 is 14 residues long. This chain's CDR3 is CASSVAESTDTQYF. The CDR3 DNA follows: TGTGCCAGCAGCGTAGCGGAAAGCACAGATACGCAGTATTTT.

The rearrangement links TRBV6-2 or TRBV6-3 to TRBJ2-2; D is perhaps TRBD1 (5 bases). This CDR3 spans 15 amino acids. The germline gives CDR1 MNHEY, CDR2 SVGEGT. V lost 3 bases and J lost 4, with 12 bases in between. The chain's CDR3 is CASSYSGSSTGELFF. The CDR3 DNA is TGTGCCAGCAGTTATTCAGGGTCGAGCACCGGGGAGCTGTTTTTT.

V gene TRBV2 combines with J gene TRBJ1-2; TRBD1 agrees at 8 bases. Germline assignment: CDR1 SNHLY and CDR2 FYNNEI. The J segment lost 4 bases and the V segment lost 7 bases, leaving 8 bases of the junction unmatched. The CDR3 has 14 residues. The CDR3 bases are TGTGCCAGCACCGACAGGGGAGAGAGCTATGGCTACACCTTC. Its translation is CASTDRGESYGYTF.

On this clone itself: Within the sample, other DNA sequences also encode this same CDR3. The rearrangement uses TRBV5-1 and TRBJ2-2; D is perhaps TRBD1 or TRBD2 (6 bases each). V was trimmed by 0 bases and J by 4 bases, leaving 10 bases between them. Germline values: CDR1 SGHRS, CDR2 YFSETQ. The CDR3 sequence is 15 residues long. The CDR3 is CASSLEGGRTGELFF. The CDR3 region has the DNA TGCGCCAGCAGCTTGGAGGGGGGTCGCACCGGGGAGCTGTTTTTT.

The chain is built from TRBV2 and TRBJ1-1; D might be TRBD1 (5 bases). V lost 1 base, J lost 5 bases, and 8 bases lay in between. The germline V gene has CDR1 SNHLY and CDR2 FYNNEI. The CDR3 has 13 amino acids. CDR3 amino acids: CASSEGGETEAFF. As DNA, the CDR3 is TGTGCCAGCAGTGAAGGAGGGGAAACTGAAGCTTTCTTT.

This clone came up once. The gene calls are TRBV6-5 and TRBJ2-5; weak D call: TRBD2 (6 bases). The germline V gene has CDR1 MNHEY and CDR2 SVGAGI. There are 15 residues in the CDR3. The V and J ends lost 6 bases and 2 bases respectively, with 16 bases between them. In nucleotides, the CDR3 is TGTGCCAGCAGCCTTCCGACCGGGAGACAAGAGACCCAGTACTTC. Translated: CASSLPTGRQETQYF.

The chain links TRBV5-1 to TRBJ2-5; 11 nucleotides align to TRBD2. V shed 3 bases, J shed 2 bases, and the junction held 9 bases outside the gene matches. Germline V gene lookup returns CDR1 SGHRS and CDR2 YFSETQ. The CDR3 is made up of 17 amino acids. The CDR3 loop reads CASSSYRASGGQETQYF. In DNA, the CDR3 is TGCGCCAGCAGCTCGTACCGCGCTAGCGGGGGGCAAGAGACCCAGTACTTC.

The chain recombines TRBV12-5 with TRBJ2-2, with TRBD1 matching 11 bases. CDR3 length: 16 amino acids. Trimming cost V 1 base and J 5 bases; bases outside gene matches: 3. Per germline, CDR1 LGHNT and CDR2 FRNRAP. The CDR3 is CASGLAGTGGTGELFF. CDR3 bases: TGTGCTAGTGGTTTGGCCGGGACAGGGGGGACCGGGGAGCTGTTTTTT.

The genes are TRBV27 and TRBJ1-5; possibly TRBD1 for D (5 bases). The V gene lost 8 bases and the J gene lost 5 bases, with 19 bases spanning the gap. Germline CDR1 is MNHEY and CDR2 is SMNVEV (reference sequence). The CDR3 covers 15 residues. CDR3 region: CASSPRGAGHQPQHF. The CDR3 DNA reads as TGTGCCAGCTCCCCCCGCGGGGCAGGGCATCAGCCCCAGCATTTT.

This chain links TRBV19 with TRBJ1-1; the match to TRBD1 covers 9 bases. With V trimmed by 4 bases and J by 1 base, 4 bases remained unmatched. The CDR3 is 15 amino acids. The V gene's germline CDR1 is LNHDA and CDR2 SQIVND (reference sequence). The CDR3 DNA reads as TGTGCCAGTAGTAAAGGGACAGGGTCGAACACTGAAGCTTTCTTT. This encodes CASSKGTGSNTEAFF.

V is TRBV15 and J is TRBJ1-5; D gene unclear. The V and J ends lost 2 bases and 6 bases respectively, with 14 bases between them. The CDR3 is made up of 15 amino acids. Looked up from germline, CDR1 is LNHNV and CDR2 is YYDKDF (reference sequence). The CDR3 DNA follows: TGTGCCACCAGCAGACAACTCACGGGAGGTCAGCCCCAGCATTTT. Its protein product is CATSRQLTGGQPQHF.

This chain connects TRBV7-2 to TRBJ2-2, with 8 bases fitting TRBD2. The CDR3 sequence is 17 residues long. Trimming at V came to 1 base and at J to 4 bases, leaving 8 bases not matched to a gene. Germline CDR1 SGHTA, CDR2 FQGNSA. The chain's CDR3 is CASSLVAGGRSTGELFF. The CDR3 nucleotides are TGTGCCAGCAGCTTAGTGGCGGGGGGCCGTAGCACCGGGGAGCTGTTTTTT.

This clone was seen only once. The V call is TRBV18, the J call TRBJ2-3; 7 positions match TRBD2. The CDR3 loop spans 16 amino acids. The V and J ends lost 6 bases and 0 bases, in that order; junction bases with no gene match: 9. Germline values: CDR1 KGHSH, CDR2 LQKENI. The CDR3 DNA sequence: TGTGCCAGCTCCGACCTTAGCGGGTTAAGCACAGATACGCAGTATTTT. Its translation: CASSDLSGLSTDTQYF. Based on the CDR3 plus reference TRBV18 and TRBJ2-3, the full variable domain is NAGVMQNPRHLVRRRGQEARLRCSPMKGHSHVYWYRQLPEEGLKFMVYLQKENIIDESGMPKERFSAEFPKEGPSILRIQQVVRGDSAAYFCASSDLSGLSTDTQYFGPGTRLTVL.

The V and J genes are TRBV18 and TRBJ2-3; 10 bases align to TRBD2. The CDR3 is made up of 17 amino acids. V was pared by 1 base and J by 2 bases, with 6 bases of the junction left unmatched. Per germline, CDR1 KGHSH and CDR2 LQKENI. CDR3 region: CASSPQLAGAFTDTQYF. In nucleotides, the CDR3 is TGTGCCAGCTCACCACAGCTAGCGGGGGCCTTCACAGATACGCAGTATTTT. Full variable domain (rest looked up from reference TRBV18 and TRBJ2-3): NAGVMQNPRHLVRRRGQEARLRCSPMKGHSHVYWYRQLPEEGLKFMVYLQKENIIDESGMPKERFSAEFPKEGPSILRIQQVVRGDSAAYFCASSPQLAGAFTDTQYFGPGTRLTVL.

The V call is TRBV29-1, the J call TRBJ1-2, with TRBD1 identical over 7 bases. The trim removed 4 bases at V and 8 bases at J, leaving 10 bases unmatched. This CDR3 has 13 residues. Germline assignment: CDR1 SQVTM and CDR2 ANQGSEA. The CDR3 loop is CSVVRTGHRGYTF. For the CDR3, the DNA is TGCAGCGTTGTCAGGACAGGCCATCGGGGCTACACCTTC.

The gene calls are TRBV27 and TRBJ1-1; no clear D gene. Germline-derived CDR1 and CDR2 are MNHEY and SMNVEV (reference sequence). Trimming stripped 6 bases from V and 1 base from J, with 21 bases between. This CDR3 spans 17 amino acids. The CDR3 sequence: CASSRSGGSRQNTEAFF. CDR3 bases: TGTGCCAGCAGCCGAAGTGGAGGGAGTCGACAGAACACTGAAGCTTTCTTT.

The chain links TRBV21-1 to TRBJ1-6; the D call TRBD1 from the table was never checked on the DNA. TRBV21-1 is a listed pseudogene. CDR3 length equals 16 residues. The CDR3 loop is CASSPPRGHHNSPLHF. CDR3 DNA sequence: TGTGCCAGCAGCCCCCCCCGGGGACATCATAATTCACCCCTCCACTTT.

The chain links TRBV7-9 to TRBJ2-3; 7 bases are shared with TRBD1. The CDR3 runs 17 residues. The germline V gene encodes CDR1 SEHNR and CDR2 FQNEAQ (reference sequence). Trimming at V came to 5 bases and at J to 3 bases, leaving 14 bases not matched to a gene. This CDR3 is CASSPQGTRGSTDTQYF. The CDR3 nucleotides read TGTGCCAGCAGCCCGCAAGGGACCAGGGGGTCAACAGATACGCAGTATTTT.

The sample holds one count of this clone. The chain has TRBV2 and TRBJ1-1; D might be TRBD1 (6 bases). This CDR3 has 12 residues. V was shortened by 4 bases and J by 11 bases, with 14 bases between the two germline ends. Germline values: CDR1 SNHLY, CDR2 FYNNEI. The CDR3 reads CASSATGSDAFF. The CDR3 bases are TGTGCCAGCAGTGCGACAGGTTCCGATGCTTTCTTT. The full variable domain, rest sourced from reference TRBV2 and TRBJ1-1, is EPEVTQTPSHQVTQMGQEVILRCVPISNHLYFYWYRQILGQKVEFLVSFYNNEISEKSEIFDDQFSVERPDGSNFTLKIRSTKLEDSAMYFCASSATGSDAFFGQGTRLTVV.